This T cell receptor (beta chain) was retrieved from a study of cytomegalovirus exposure and HLA in healthy donors. Findings and caveats of the study: As a later analysis showed, a missense DCLRE1C variant was linked to trimming of TCR beta V- and J-genes. The dataset shows that most TCR sequences were rare, while some public TCRs occurred in many donors. It was reported that TCR beta sequences correctly inferred the HLA-A and HLA-B alleles for most subjects.

CDR1 and CDR2 from the germline V gene are SGHVS and FQNEAQ. Trimming removed 1 base from V and 0 bases from J, with 13 bases in between. This CDR3 is built from 16 residues. Those who donated were healthy bone marrow donors. This clone turned up a few times. The target antigen is unknown. The PCR used 60 Vbeta and 13 Jbeta primers. Assay: immunoSEQ multiplex PCR; the TCRdb copy retains only in-frame clones and omits some. The table has tens of thousands of clones, 81% seen once; the top ten hold approximately 1.9%. The rearrangement uses TRBV7-8 and TRBJ2-7, with a possible D match to TRBD2 (5 bases). Sequenced sample: PBMCs. This receptor was taken from a woman aged 30 to 39 in good health and CMV-seronegative. CDR3 sequence: CASSLGTRLSSYEQYF. DNA for the CDR3: TGTGCCAGCAGCTTAGGTACTAGACTTTCCTCCTACGAGCAGTACTTC.